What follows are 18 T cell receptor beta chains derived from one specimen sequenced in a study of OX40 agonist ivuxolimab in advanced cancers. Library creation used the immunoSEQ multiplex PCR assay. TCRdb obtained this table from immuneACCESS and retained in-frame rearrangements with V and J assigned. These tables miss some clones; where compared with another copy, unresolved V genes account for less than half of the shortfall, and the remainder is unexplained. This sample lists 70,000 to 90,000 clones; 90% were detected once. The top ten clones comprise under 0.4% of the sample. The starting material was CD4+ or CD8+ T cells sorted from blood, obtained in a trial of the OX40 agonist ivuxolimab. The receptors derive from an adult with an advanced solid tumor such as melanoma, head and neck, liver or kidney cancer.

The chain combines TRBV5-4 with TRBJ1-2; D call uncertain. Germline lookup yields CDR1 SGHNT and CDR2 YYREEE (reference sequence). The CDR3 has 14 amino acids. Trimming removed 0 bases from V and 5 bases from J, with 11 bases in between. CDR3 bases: TGTGCCAGCAGCTTGGATGGGAAGCCGTATGGCTACACCTTC. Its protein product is CASSLDGKPYGYTF.

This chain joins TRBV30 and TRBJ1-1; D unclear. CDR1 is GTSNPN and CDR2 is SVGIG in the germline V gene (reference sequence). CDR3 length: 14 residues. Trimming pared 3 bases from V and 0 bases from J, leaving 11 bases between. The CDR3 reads CAWSRRQMNTEAFF. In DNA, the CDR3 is TGTGCCTGGAGCCGACGGCAAATGAACACTGAAGCTTTCTTT.

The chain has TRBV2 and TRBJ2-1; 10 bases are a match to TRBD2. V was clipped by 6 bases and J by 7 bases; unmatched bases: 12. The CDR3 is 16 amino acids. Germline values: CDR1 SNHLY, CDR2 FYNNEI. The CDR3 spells CASSQRLAGERNEQFF. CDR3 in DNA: TGTGCCAGCAGCCAACGTCTAGCGGGAGAGCGGAATGAGCAGTTCTTC.

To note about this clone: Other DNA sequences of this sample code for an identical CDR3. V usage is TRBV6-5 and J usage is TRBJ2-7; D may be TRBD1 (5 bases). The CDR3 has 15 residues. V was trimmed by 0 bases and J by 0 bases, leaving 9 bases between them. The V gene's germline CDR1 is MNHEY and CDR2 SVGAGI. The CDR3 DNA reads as TGTGCCAGCAGTTACTCTGCAGGGTCCTCCTACGAGCAGTACTTC. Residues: CASSYSAGSSYEQYF.

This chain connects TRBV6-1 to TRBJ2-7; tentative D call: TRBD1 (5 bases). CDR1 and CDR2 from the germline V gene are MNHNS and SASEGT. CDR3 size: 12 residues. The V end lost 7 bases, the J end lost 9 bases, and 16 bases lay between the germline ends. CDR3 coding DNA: TGTGCCAGCATGCAAGGGGCTCTTGGGCAGTACTTC. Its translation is CASMQGALGQYF.

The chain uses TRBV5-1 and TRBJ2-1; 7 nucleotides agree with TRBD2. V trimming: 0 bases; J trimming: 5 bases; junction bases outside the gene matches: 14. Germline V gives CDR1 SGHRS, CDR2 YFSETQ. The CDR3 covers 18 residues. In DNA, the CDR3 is TGCGCCAGCAGCTTGGGAATGGGAGGGCCGGTGCCCGACAATGAGCAGTTCTTC. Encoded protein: CASSLGMGGPVPDNEQFF. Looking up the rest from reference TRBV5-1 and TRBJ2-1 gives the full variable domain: KAGVTQTPRYLIKTRGQQVTLSCSPISGHRSVSWYQQTPGQGLQFLFEYFSETQRNKGNFPGRFSGRQFSNSRSEMNVSTLELGDSALYLCASSLGMGGPVPDNEQFFGPGTRLTVL.

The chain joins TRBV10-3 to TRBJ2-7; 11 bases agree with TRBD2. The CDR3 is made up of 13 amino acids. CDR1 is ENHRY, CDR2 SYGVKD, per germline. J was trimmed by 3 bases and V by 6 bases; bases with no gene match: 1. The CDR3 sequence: CAIRTSGIYEQYF. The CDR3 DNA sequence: TGTGCCATCAGGACTAGCGGGATCTACGAGCAGTACTTC.

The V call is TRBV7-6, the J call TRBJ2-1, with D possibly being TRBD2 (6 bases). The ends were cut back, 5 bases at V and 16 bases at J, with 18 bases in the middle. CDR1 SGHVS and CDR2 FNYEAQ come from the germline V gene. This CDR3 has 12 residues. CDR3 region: CASSEGLGGGFF. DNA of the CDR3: TGTGCCAGCAGCGAAGGACTGGGGGGAGGTTTCTTC.

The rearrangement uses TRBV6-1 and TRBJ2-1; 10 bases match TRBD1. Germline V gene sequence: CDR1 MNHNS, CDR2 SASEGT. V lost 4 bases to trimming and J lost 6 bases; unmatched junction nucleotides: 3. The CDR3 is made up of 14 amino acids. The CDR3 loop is CASSGTGGFNEQFF. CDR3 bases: TGTGCCAGCAGTGGGACAGGGGGTTTCAATGAGCAGTTCTTC.

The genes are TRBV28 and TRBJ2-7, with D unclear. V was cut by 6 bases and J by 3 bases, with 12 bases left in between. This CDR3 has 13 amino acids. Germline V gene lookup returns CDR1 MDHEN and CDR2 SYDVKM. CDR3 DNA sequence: TGTGCCAGCAGGGTAGGGCCTTTCTACGAGCAGTACTTC. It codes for CASRVGPFYEQYF.

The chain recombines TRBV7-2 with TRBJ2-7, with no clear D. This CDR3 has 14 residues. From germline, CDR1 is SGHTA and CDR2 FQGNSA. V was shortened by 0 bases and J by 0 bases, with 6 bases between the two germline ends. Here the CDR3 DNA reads TGTGCCAGCAGCTTAGCTGTGAACTCCTACGAGCAGTACTTC. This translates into CASSLAVNSYEQYF.

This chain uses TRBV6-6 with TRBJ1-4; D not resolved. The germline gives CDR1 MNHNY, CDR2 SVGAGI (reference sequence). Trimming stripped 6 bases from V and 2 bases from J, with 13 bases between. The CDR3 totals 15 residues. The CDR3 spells CASSRPGRTNEKLFF. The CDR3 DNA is TGTGCCAGCAGCCGGCCCGGGCGGACTAATGAAAAACTGTTTTTT.

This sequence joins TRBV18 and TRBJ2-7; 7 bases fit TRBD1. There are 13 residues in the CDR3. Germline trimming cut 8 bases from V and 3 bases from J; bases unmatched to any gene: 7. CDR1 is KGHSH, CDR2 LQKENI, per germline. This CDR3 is CASAQGIGYEQYF. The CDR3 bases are TGTGCCAGCGCACAGGGGATCGGCTACGAGCAGTACTTC.

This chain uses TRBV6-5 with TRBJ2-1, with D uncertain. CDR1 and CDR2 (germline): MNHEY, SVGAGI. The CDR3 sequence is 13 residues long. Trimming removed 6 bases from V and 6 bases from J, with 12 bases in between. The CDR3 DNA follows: TGTGCCAGCAGGGACGGCAGACTCAATGAGCAGTTCTTC. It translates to CASRDGRLNEQFF.

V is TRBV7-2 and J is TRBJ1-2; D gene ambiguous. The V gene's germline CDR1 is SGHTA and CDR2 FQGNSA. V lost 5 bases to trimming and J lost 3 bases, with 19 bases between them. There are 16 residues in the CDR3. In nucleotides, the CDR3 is TGTGCCAGCAGCCCCCGACGGTCGGGGATCGACTATGGCTACACCTTC. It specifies CASSPRRSGIDYGYTF.

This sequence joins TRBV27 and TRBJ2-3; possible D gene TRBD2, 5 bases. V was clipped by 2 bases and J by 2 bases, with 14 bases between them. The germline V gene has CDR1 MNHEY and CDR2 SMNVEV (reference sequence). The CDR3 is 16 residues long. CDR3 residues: CASSLQGRRSTDTQYF. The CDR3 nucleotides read TGTGCCAGCAGTTTACAAGGGAGACGCTCCACAGATACGCAGTATTTT.

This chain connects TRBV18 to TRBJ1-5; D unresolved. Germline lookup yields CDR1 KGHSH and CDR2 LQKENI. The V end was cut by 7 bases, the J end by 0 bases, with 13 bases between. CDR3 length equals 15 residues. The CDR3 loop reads CASLAGSGSNQPQHF. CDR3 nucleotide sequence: TGTGCCAGCTTGGCTGGGTCTGGTAGCAATCAGCCCCAGCATTTT.

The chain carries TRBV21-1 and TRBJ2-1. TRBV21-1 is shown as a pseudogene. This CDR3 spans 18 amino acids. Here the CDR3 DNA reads TGTGCCAGCAGCAAAGAAGTGCGGACCGCCCTACCCTACAATGAGCAGTTCTTC. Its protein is CASSKEVRTALPYNEQFF.